The text below deals with one TCR beta chain. This sample is drawn from a study of cytomegalovirus exposure and HLA in healthy donors. Between the trimmed V and J ends, which lost 6 bases and 0 bases, there was a span of 12 bases. Germline CDR1 and CDR2: MDHEN and SYDVKM. This CDR3 has 15 residues. Assay: immunoSEQ multiplex PCR; the TCRdb copy retains only in-frame clones and omits some. The data show some 50,000 clones, 94% seen once. Sequenced input: PBMCs. V and J are TRBV28 and TRBJ1-5; tentatively, D is TRBD1 (5 bases). The origin of this receptor is a woman between 18 and 29 years old in good health and CMV-seropositive. CDR3 nucleotides: TGTGCCAGCAGCCGGGACTCCCATAGCAATCAGCCCCAGCATTTT. Amino acid sequence: CASSRDSHSNQPQHF.